This passage covers 23 T cell receptor beta chains from one sample sequenced in a study of control samples from healthy donors and cancer patients. Some clones are missing from TCRdb's copy, which holds only in-frame ones; the method was immunoSEQ multiplex PCR. In the table there are 65,000 to 70,000 clones, around four fifths of which are singletons. The sample consisted of PBMCs. Receptor source: a woman aged 45-65 years with lung cancer.

V and J are TRBV13 and TRBJ2-1, with 15 bases lining up with TRBD2. Per the germline V gene, CDR1 is PRHDT and CDR2 is FYEKMQ (reference sequence). The length of the CDR3 is 15 residues. J gave up 7 bases and V 4 bases, and 2 bases lay outside the gene matches. CDR3 sequence (DNA): TGTGCCAGCAGCTGGGGACTAGCGGGGGGTAATGAGCAGTTCTTC. It encodes CASSWGLAGGNEQFF.

V is TRBV7-6 and J is TRBJ2-7; D perhaps matches TRBD1 (6 bases). The V gene's germline CDR1 is SGHVS and CDR2 FNYEAQ. The CDR3 has 15 amino acids. V was trimmed by 1 base and J by 3 bases, leaving 13 bases between them. CDR3 bases: TGTGCCAGCAGCTTAGTGCAGGGGCAGTACTACGAGCAGTACTTC. Its protein is CASSLVQGQYYEQYF.

The CDR3 DNA is TGTGCCAGCAGTTCGTGGACTAGCGGGGGTGGGGCCCAGTACTTC. It specifies CASSSWTSGGGAQYF. V is TRBV27 and J is TRBJ2-5; TRBD2 aligns across 13 bases. Germline CDR1 MNHEY, CDR2 SMNVEV (reference sequence). The CDR3 loop spans 15 amino acids. Unmatched junction bases numbered 8, after V lost 4 bases and J lost 9 bases.

The chain has TRBV6-1 and TRBJ2-7; tentatively, D is TRBD1 (5 bases). The CDR3 runs 12 residues. V lost 2 bases to trimming and J lost 3 bases, with 5 bases between them. Per germline, CDR1 MNHNS and CDR2 SASEGT. The CDR3 sequence: CASSEQGYEQYF. The CDR3 nucleotides read TGTGCCAGCAGTGAACAGGGCTACGAGCAGTACTTC.

The rearrangement joins TRBV5-8 to TRBJ1-1; D unclear. Germline V gene data show CDR1 as SGHTS and CDR2 as YDEGEE. The CDR3 extends over 14 amino acids. Trimming took off 0 bases at V and 1 base at J, with 7 bases between the two ends. The CDR3, as DNA: TGTGCCAGCAGCTTGGGACTCTCGAACACTGAAGCTTTCTTT. It encodes CASSLGLSNTEAFF.

The J gene is TRBJ1-4, the V gene TRBV7-2, with 7 positions matching TRBD1. CDR3 size: 15 residues. Germline lookup yields CDR1 SGHTA and CDR2 FQGNSA. V was pared by 5 bases and J by 1 base, with 4 bases of the junction left unmatched. The CDR3 reads CASSPRTGTNEKLFF. CDR3 in DNA: TGTGCCAGCAGCCCTAGGACAGGAACTAATGAAAAACTGTTTTTT.

The chain combines TRBV5-6 with TRBJ2-5, with 12 bases identical to TRBD2. CDR1 and CDR2 (germline): SGHDT, YYEEEE. The CDR3 runs 17 residues. With V trimmed by 3 bases and J by 5 bases, 11 bases remained unmatched. This CDR3 reads CASSWYPTSGGWETQYF. CDR3 coding DNA: TGTGCCAGCAGCTGGTACCCAACTAGCGGGGGGTGGGAGACCCAGTACTTC.

V and J are TRBV11-2 and TRBJ1-6; D ambiguous. This CDR3 spans 16 amino acids. Per germline, CDR1 SGHAT and CDR2 FQNNGV. Trimming shortened V by 5 bases and J by 5 bases, and 16 bases separated the two germline ends. The CDR3 nucleotides are TGTGCCAGCAGCCCCCTGGGGAGGGAGGATAATTCACCCCTCCACTTT. Protein product: CASSPLGREDNSPLHF. Filled out from reference TRBV11-2 and TRBJ1-6, the complete variable domain reads EAGVAQSPRYKIIEKRQSVAFWCNPISGHATLYWYQQILGQGPKLLIQFQNNGVVDDSQLPKDRFSAERLKGVDSTLKIQPAKLEDSAVYLCASSPLGREDNSPLHFGNGTRLTVT.

The chain carries TRBV11-3 and TRBJ2-3; possible D gene TRBD1, 5 bases. There are 14 residues in the CDR3. V lost 5 bases to trimming and J lost 6 bases, with 15 bases between them. Germline V gives CDR1 SGHNT, CDR2 YENEEA. The CDR3: CASSHPSRGDTQYF. CDR3 nucleotides: TGTGCCAGCAGCCACCCCAGTAGGGGTGATACGCAGTATTTT.

The CDR3 spells CASSSLGADEQYF. In DNA, the CDR3 is TGTGCCAGCAGTTCCCTCGGGGCCGACGAGCAGTACTTC. The chain recombines TRBV27 with TRBJ2-7; D may be TRBD1 or TRBD2 (5 bases each). The CDR3 sequence is 13 residues long. V lost 4 bases, J lost 5 bases, and 12 bases lay in between. Germline CDR1 MNHEY, CDR2 SMNVEV (reference sequence).

This clone was seen only once. The chain employs TRBV19 and TRBJ2-1; TRBD2 matches at 9 bases. The length of the CDR3 is 15 residues. After removal of 0 bases from V and 9 bases from J, the junction contained 6 bases not matched to a gene. CDR1 and CDR2 (germline): LNHDA, SQIVND (reference sequence). CDR3 in DNA: TGTGCCAGTAGTATAGATCAGCGGGGGGCGGGTGAGCAGTTCTTC. Its protein product is CASSIDQRGAGEQFF.

The rearrangement uses TRBV19 and TRBJ1-1; D not certain. CDR3 length equals 14 residues. Germline lookup yields CDR1 LNHDA and CDR2 SQIVND (reference sequence). The V gene lost 4 bases and the J gene lost 6 bases, with 15 bases spanning the gap. The CDR3 sequence is CASSNRASTAEAFF. CDR3 nucleotide sequence: TGTGCCAGTAGTAATCGGGCCTCTACGGCTGAAGCTTTCTTT.

J is TRBJ1-6 and V is TRBV19; maybe TRBD1 (6 bases). CDR1 and CDR2 from the germline V gene are LNHDA and SQIVND (reference sequence). The ends were cut back, 10 bases at V and 14 bases at J, with 18 bases in the middle. The CDR3 spans 12 residues. In DNA, the CDR3 is TGTGCCACGCGGGACACCACTGACACCCTCCACTTT. This codes for CATRDTTDTLHF.

The chain carries TRBV11-2 and TRBJ1-3, with a tentative D call TRBD1 (6 bases). Looked up from germline, CDR1 is SGHAT and CDR2 is FQNNGV. The ends were cut back, 7 bases at V and 4 bases at J, with 20 bases in the middle. This CDR3 has 16 residues. CDR3 sequence reads: CASTSPGGARGNTIYF. The CDR3 nucleotides read TGTGCCAGCACCTCGCCCGGGGGGGCACGCGGAAACACCATATATTTT.

Comment on this clone: Other DNA sequences in the same sample also yield this CDR3. The CDR3 here is CASSMGLDRLTDTQYF. CDR3 DNA: TGTGCCAGTAGTATGGGTTTGGATAGATTGACAGATACGCAGTATTTT. This sequence joins TRBV19 and TRBJ2-3, with unresolved D. Trimming shortened V by 3 bases and J by 3 bases, and 16 bases separated the two germline ends. Per germline, CDR1 LNHDA and CDR2 SQIVND (reference sequence). This CDR3 has 16 residues.

This chain connects TRBV12-5 to TRBJ2-5; TRBD1 might be the D (6 bases). Germline CDR1 reads LGHNT; CDR2 reads FRNRAP. This CDR3 is 14 amino acids long. Trimming took off 4 bases at V and 5 bases at J, with 14 bases between the two ends. Here the CDR3 reads CASGSHRDGETQYF. DNA of the CDR3: TGTGCTAGTGGTTCGCACAGGGATGGGGAGACCCAGTACTTC.

The rearrangement uses TRBV11-2 and TRBJ1-1; 7 nucleotides match TRBD1. This CDR3 has 14 amino acids. Germline V lookup: CDR1 SGHAT, CDR2 FQNNGV. V gave up 2 bases and J gave up 1 base; unmatched junction bases: 1. The CDR3 here is CASSLRDRNTEAFF. The DNA of the CDR3 is TGTGCCAGCAGCTTAAGGGACAGGAACACTGAAGCTTTCTTT.

This clone showed up just once. The chain carries TRBV7-2 and TRBJ1-2; D ambiguous. This CDR3 is built from 14 residues. V lost 1 base, J lost 2 bases, and 8 bases lay in between. From germline, CDR1 is SGHTA and CDR2 FQGNSA. DNA of the CDR3: TGTGCCAGCAGCTTAGGGGCATCCAACTATGGCTACACCTTC. This sequence encodes CASSLGASNYGYTF.

This clone has just one count. The chain joins TRBV7-8 to TRBJ2-3, with D perhaps matching TRBD2 (6 bases). Trimming removed 5 bases from V and 14 bases from J, with 14 bases in between. Germline loops: CDR1 SGHVS, CDR2 FQNEAQ. The CDR3 contains 11 residues. CDR3 nucleotides: TGTGCCAGCAGCCCAGGCGGGGTTCCGTATTTT. It yields the protein CASSPGGVPYF.

The V gene is TRBV27, the J gene TRBJ2-5; D is perhaps TRBD2 (6 bases). Trimming shortened V by 11 bases and J by 9 bases, and 16 bases separated the two germline ends. Germline assignment: CDR1 MNHEY and CDR2 SMNVEV (reference sequence). This CDR3 region has 11 residues. The CDR3 protein is CASGSWRSQYF. CDR3 coding DNA: TGTGCCTCCGGGAGCTGGCGGTCCCAGTACTTC.

The chain combines TRBV27 with TRBJ2-3, with D perhaps TRBD1 or TRBD2 (5 bases each). The CDR3 has 12 residues. Trimming removed 6 bases from V and 11 bases from J, with 15 bases in between. CDR1 and CDR2 from the germline V gene are MNHEY and SMNVEV (reference sequence). The CDR3 region has the DNA TGTGCCAGCAGCCCGCCGGGACGGGGGCAGTATTTT. It translates to CASSPPGRGQYF.

This chain uses TRBV27 with TRBJ1-6; a weak D match, TRBD1 (5 bases). The length of the CDR3 is 15 residues. Germline values: CDR1 MNHEY, CDR2 SMNVEV (reference sequence). V dropped 2 bases and J dropped 6 bases, with 11 bases sitting between them. The DNA for the CDR3 is TGTGCCAGCAGTTTAACCAGTAGGGGTAATTCACCCCTCCACTTT. Translating it yields CASSLTSRGNSPLHF.

The CDR3, as DNA: TGTGCCAGCAGTTACTCGGGGGAATTCCCCTACGAGCAGTACTTC. Protein: CASSYSGEFPYEQYF. The V and J genes are TRBV6-6 and TRBJ2-7; TRBD1 or TRBD2 may be the D gene (5 bases each). CDR1 and CDR2 from the germline V gene are MNHNY and SVGAGI (reference sequence). This CDR3 has 15 residues. V lost 0 bases and J lost 2, with 11 bases in between.